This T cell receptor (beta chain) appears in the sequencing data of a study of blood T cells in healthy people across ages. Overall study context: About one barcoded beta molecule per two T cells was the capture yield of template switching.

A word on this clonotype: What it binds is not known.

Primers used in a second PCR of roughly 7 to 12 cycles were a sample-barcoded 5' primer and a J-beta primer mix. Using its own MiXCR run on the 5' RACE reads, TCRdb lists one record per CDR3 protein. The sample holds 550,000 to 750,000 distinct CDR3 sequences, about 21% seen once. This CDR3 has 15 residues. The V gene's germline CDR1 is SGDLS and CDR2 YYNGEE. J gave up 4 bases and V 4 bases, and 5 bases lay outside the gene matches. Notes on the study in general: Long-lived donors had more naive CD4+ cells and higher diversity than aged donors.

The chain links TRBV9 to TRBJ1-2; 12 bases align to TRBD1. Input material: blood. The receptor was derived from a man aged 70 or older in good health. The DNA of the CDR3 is TGTGCCAGCAGCCTGGGGACAGGGGGCATCTATGGCTACACCTTC. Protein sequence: CASSLGTGGIYGYTF.